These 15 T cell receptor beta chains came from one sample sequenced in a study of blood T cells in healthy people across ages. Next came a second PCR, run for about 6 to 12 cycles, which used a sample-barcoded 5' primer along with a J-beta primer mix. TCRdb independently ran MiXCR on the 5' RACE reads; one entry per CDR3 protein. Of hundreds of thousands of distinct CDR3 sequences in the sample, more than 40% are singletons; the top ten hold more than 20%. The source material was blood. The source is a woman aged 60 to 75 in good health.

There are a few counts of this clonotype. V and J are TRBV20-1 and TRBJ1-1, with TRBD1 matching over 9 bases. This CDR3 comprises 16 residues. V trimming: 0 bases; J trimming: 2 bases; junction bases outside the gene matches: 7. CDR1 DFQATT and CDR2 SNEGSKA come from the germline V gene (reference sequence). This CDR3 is CSARERAGQGNTEAFF. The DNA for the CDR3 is TGCAGTGCTAGAGAGAGGGCGGGACAGGGAAACACTGAAGCTTTCTTT.

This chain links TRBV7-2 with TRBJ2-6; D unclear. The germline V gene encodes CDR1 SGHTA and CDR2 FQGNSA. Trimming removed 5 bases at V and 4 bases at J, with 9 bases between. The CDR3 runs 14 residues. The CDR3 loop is CASSPTSGANVLTF. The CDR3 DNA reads TGTGCCAGCAGCCCGACGTCCGGGGCCAACGTCCTGACTTTC.

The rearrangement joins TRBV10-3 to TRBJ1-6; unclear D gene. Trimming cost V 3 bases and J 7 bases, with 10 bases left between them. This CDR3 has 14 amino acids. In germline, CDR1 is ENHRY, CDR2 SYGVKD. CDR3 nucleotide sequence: TGTGCCATCAGTGATTCACACGCGAATTCACCCCTCCACTTT. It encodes CAISDSHANSPLHF.

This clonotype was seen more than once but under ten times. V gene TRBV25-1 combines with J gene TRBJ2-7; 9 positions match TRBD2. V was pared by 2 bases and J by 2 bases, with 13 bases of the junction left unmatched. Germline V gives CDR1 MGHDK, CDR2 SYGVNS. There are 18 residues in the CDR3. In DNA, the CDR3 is TGTGCCAGCAGTGAAAACTCTTTCGCGGGAGGGTTCACCTACGAGCAGTACTTC. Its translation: CASSENSFAGGFTYEQYF.

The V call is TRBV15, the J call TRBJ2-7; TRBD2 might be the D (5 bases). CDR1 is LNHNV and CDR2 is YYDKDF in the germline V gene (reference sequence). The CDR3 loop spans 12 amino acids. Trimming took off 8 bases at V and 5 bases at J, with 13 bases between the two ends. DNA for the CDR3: TGTGCCACCCGGGAAACCGGGGACGAGCAGTACTTC. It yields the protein CATRETGDEQYF.

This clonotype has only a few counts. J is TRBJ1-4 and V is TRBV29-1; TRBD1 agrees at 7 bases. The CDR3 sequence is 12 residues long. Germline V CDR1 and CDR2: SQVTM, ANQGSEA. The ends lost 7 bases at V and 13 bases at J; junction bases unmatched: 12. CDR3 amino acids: CSARDSEAGLFF. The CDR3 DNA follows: TGCAGCGCCCGGGACAGCGAAGCCGGACTGTTTTTT.

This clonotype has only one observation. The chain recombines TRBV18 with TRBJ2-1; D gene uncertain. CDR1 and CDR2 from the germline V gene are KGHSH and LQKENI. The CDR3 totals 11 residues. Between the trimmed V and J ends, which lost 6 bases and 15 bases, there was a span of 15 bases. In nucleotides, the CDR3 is TGTGCCAGCTCGCTTGGGTATCCGGGGTTCTTC. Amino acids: CASSLGYPGFF.

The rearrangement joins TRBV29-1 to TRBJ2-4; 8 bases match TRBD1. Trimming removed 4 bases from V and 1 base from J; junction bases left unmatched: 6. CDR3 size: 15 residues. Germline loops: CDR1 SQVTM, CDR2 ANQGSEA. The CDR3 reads CSVGYRGSAKNIQYF. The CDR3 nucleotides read TGCAGCGTTGGATACAGGGGGAGCGCCAAAAACATTCAGTACTTC.

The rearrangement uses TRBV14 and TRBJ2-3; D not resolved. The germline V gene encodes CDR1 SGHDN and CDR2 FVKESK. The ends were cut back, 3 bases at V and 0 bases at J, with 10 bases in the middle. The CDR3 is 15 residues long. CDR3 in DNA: TGTGCCAGCAGCCAGCGGCAGGCGAGCACAGATACGCAGTATTTT. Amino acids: CASSQRQASTDTQYF.

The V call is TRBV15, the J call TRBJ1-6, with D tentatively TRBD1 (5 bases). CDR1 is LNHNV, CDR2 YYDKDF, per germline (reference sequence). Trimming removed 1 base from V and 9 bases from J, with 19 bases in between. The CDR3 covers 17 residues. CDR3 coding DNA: TGTGCCACCAGCAGAGTACGGGGTCAGGGAAAAGCTTCACCCCTCCACTTT. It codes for CATSRVRGQGKASPLHF.

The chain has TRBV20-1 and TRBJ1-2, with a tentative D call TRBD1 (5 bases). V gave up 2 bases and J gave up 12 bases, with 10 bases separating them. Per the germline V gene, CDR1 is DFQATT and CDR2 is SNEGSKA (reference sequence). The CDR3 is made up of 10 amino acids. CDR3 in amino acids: CSARQGQDTF. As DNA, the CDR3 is TGCAGTGCTAGACAGGGCCAAGACACCTTC.

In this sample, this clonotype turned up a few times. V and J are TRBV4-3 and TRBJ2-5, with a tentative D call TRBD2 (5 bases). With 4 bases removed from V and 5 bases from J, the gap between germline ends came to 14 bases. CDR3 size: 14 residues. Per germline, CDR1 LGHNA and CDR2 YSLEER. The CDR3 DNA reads TGCGCCAGCAGCCCCCGAACGAGAGGGGAGACCCAGTACTTC. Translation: CASSPRTRGETQYF.

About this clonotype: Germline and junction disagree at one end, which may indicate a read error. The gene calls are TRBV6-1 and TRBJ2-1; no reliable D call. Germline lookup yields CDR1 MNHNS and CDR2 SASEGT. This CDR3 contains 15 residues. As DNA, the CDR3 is TGTGCCAGCGGTGATAGGACGGAAAATTACAATGAGCAGTTCTTC. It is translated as CASGDRTENYNEQFF.

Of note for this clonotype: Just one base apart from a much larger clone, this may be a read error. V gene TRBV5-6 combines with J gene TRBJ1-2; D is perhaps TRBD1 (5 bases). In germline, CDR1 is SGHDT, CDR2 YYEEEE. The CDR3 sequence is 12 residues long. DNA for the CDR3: TGTGCCAGCAGCCTGGGACGGGATGGCCACACCTTC. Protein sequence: CASSLGRDGHTF. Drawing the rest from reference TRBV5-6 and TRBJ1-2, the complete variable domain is DAGVTQSPTHLIKTRGQQVTLRCSPKSGHDTVSWYQQALGQGPQFIFQYYEEEERQRGNFPDRFSGHQFPNYSSELNVNALLLGDSALYLCASSLGRDGHTFGSGTRLTVV.

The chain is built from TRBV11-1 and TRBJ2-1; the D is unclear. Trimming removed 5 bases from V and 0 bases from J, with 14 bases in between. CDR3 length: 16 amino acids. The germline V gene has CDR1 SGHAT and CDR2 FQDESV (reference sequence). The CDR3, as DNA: TGTGCCAGCAGCCCCCCGCGGCGTAGCTCCTACAATGAGCAGTTCTTC. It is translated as CASSPPRRSSYNEQFF.